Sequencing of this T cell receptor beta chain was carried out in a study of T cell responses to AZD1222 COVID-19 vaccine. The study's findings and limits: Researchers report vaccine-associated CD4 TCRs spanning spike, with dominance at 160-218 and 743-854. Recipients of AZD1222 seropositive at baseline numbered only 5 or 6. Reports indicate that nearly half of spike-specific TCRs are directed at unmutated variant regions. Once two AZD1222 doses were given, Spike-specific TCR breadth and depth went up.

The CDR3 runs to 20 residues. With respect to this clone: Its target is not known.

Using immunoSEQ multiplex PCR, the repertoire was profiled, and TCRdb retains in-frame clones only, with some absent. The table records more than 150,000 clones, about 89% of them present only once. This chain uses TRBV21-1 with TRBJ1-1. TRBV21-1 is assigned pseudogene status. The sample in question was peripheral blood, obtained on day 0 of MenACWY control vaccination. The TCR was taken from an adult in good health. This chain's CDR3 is CASSKRRSVPSLGVNTEAFF. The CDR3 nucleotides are TGTGCCAGCAGCAAAAGAAGGTCAGTGCCATCCCTAGGAGTGAACACTGAAGCTTTCTTT.